This TCR beta chain was recovered during a study of blood T cells in healthy people across ages (dated by TCRdb to about 2015). Some background on the complete study: In model experiments, template switching captured about one uniquely barcoded TCR beta cDNA molecule for every two T cells. The study measured age-related changes in TCR beta repertoire diversity using deep sequencing normalized with unique cDNA molecular identifiers. Four age groups were formed from the donors: young (average approximately 17 years), middle-aged (just under 40), aged (over 55) and long-lived (82). To avoid experimental bias, donors of different ages were distributed randomly across sequencing lanes. Using the same blood draw, the study looked at two additional independent replicas of 1 million unique cDNA reads for two donors, one aged 18 to 30 and the other aged 80 or older.

The CDR3 measures 15 amino acids from cysteine to phenylalanine. The only DNA kept is the CDR3, 45 bases in frame from the first base. Per the germline V gene, SGHRS is the CDR1 and YFSETQ is the CDR2. V and J lose 1 base and 2 bases, and a span of 12 bases separates them. This clonotype has only a few counts. This clone's antigen is unknown. No base-level quality is on record; no much larger clone is a single base apart. Libraries were prepared through 5' RACE. Sequencing relied on an Illumina HiSeq 2500. The second PCR ran for roughly 7 to 11 cycles and used a J-beta primer mix along with a sample-barcoded 5' primer. A template-switch 5' adaptor carrying 12 random nucleotides introduced a unique molecular identifier onto each TCR beta cDNA molecule. Each sample yielded at least 2.5 million CDR3-containing paired-end reads. First-strand cDNA was synthesized from all RNA with the Mint cDNA synthesis kit, primed by a TRBC-specific oligonucleotide. After uracil-DNA glycosylase treatment, a first 18-cycle PCR used universal primers M1SS and BC2_uni_R on all cDNA. The published analysis was carried out like this. Normalization of each sample was performed by random selection of 1 million high-quality reads, each carrying a distinct molecular identifier. Reads with shared molecular identifiers were discarded instead of being binned into consensus sequences. MiTCR, set to a Q25 quality threshold and the strictest error-elimination algorithm, was used for CDR3 identification, clonotype clustering and error correction. Lower-bound total TCR beta diversity was estimated with a nonparametric unseen species model using Euler transformation. The public reads were run again by TCRdb, first through fastp at Q25 and then through MiXCR, and only productive beta chains were kept. Rows are combined by CDR3 protein, so each entry shows the most common genes and DNA. These V and J calls originate from TCRdb's pipeline instead of the authors' own analysis. The sample includes about 720,000 distinct CDR3 sequences, with about a fifth observed a single time. Under 25% of the sample goes to the ten largest clones.

What the work shows at the level of the full study, not this receptor alone: Since profiling was done on bulk unsorted PBMCs, naive and antigen-experienced compartments could not be conclusively compared. Compared with the aged group, the long-lived group had more naive CD4+ T cells, fewer expanded clones and increased TCR diversity, suggesting age selection. The CMV infection status of donors was not known, potentially confounding age-related changes in expanded clonotypes. Estimates of total diversity based on one million sequenced T cells were considered lower bounds and underestimates. Observed TCR beta diversity correlated strongly with the percentage of naive T cells measured by flow cytometry. As age increased, observed TCR beta diversity per million T cells dropped in a roughly linear way, and a significant reduction was already evident by age 40.

Systemically healthy Caucasian individuals from Russia, 39 in total and aged roughly 6 to 95 years, were included as donors. Each donor gave ten milliliters of peripheral blood, drawn into EDTA-treated Vacutainer tubes. PBMCs were isolated by Ficoll-Paque density-gradient centrifugation, with at least 7 million obtained per sample. Trizol reagent was used to extract total RNA from the PBMCs, yielding at least 5 micrograms per sample. For every donor, an aliquot of PBMCs went through flow cytometry to measure the percentages of naive CD45RAhigh/CD27high T cells. The TCR was taken from a man aged 65-85 years in good health. The chain employs TRBV5-1 and TRBJ2-5, and the D gene may be TRBD1, 5 bases matching. Sample: blood. In nucleotides, the sequence is TGCGCCAGCAGCTTGAGTCAGGGTCGACAAGAGACCCAGTACTTC. Its translation reads: CASSLSQGRQETQYF.